This entry lists 29 T cell receptor beta chains sequenced from one sample in a study of blood T cell repertoires in COVID-19. TCRdb's table, derived via immunoSEQ multiplex PCR, lists solely in-frame clones and lacks some. Among around 230,000 clones listed, approximately 81% were seen once. Source material: peripheral blood. These TCRs come from a woman at least 80 years old with acute or convalescent COVID-19.

The chain couples TRBV6-5 to TRBJ2-7; 8 bases fit TRBD1. The length of the CDR3 is 15 residues. V lost 8 bases to trimming and J lost 2 bases; unmatched junction nucleotides: 11. The germline V gene has CDR1 MNHEY and CDR2 SVGAGI. The CDR3 spells CASLQGDKGTYEQYF. The CDR3 region has the DNA TGTGCCAGCTTACAGGGGGACAAGGGTACCTACGAGCAGTACTTC.

The V and J genes are TRBV19 and TRBJ1-2, with 9 bases identical to TRBD1. CDR3 length equals 15 residues. V was pared by 3 bases and J by 5 bases, with 7 bases of the junction left unmatched. Germline V gives CDR1 LNHDA, CDR2 SQIVND (reference sequence). CDR3: CASSILGQGSYGYTF. In DNA form, the CDR3 reads TGTGCCAGTAGTATCCTTGGACAGGGGTCATATGGCTACACCTTC.

This clone came up many times. The rearrangement uses TRBV7-8 and TRBJ2-4, with 7 positions matching TRBD2. CDR3 size: 19 residues. Losses at the gene ends were 0 bases for V and 1 base for J; bases not matched to a gene: 12. The germline CDR1 and CDR2 sequences are SGHVS and FQNEAQ. The CDR3 coding sequence is TGTGCCAGCAGCTTAGCTTGGGCTAGCGGTACTACTGCCAAAAACATTCAGTACTTC. Translating it yields CASSLAWASGTTAKNIQYF.

The V gene is TRBV10-1, the J gene TRBJ2-3; tentatively, D is TRBD2 (7 bases). Germline V gene sequence: CDR1 WNHNN, CDR2 SYGVQD (reference sequence). The CDR3 loop spans 13 amino acids. V was trimmed by 9 bases and J by 5 bases, leaving 15 bases between them. The CDR3, as DNA: TGCGCCAGTTTAGGGGGGGCGGTAGATACGCAGTATTTT. As protein: CASLGGAVDTQYF.

CDR3 in DNA: TGCGCCAGCAGCTTTATACAGGGGGCCACGACCGGGGAGCTGTTTTTT. Amino acid sequence: CASSFIQGATTGELFF. V and J are TRBV5-1 and TRBJ2-2; 9 nucleotides agree with TRBD1. The length of the CDR3 is 16 residues. Per germline, CDR1 SGHRS and CDR2 YFSETQ. Trimming took 2 bases from V and 5 from J; bases not matched to a gene: 7.

The chain joins TRBV6-4 to TRBJ1-1; no firm D call. V was pared by 3 bases and J by 3 bases, with 11 bases between. This CDR3 contains 14 residues. Germline V CDR1 and CDR2: MRHNA, SNTAGT. The CDR3 loop reads CASSESRGDTEAFF. The CDR3, as DNA: TGTGCCAGCAGTGAGTCACGCGGGGACACTGAAGCTTTCTTT.

The sample holds a few counts of this clone. V and J are TRBV28 and TRBJ1-4, with TRBD1 as a possible D gene (6 bases). Germline CDR1 and CDR2: MDHEN and SYDVKM. This CDR3 is built from 15 residues. Between the trimmed V and J ends, which lost 2 bases and 3 bases, there was a span of 10 bases. CDR3: CASSLIGQSNEKLFF. In DNA form, the CDR3 reads TGTGCCAGCAGTTTAATAGGACAGTCTAATGAAAAACTGTTTTTT.

The J gene is TRBJ1-1, the V gene TRBV6-5, with D perhaps matching TRBD1 (6 bases). This CDR3 is built from 14 residues. Germline V lookup: CDR1 MNHEY, CDR2 SVGAGI. V lost 11 bases, J lost 0 bases, and 16 bases lay in between. In DNA, the CDR3 is TGTGCCGCCCTAGGCAGGGGCCTGAACACTGAAGCTTTCTTT. It yields the protein CAALGRGLNTEAFF.

V and J are TRBV28 and TRBJ1-2; TRBD1 matches 8 bases. V was clipped by 5 bases and J by 5 bases; unmatched bases: 1. CDR1 MDHEN and CDR2 SYDVKM come from the germline V gene. The CDR3 loop spans 12 amino acids. The CDR3 nucleotides are TGTGCCAGCAGTGGACAGGGTTATGGCTACACCTTC. This sequence encodes CASSGQGYGYTF.

This rearrangement joins TRBV7-2 to TRBJ1-2; 7 nucleotides align to TRBD1. The CDR3 totals 15 residues. V trimming: 3 bases; J trimming: 4 bases; junction bases outside the gene matches: 8. Germline V lookup: CDR1 SGHTA, CDR2 FQGNSA. In DNA, the CDR3 is TGTGCCAGCAGCTTCACAACCGGGACAGTCTATGGCTACACCTTC. This gives the protein CASSFTTGTVYGYTF.

V usage is TRBV23-1 and J usage is TRBJ2-7; 7 nucleotides match TRBD1. Being an ORF, TRBV23-1 has a function that is uncertain. Unmatched junction bases numbered 5, after V lost 3 bases and J lost 6 bases. CDR3 length: 13 residues. This CDR3 reads CASSQKQGSEQYF. CDR3 sequence (DNA): TGCGCCAGCAGTCAGAAACAGGGGTCCGAGCAGTACTTC.

The chain joins TRBV6-6 to TRBJ1-3; a possible D gene is TRBD1 (5 bases). Per germline, CDR1 MNHNY and CDR2 SVGAGI (reference sequence). This CDR3 has 15 amino acids. Trimming pared 2 bases from V and 2 bases from J, leaving 10 bases between. CDR3 sequence (DNA): TGTGCCAGCAGTTACGGGGGGGAAACTGGAAACACCATATATTTT. Translated: CASSYGGETGNTIYF.

This chain uses TRBV2 with TRBJ2-3, with 8 bases lining up with TRBD2. V trimming: 4 bases; J trimming: 2 bases; junction bases outside the gene matches: 11. This CDR3 region has 17 residues. Germline V gene sequence: CDR1 SNHLY, CDR2 FYNNEI. The CDR3 DNA reads TGTGCCAGCAGTGCGGCAGCGGGAGACAACCCCACAGATACGCAGTATTTT. This sequence encodes CASSAAAGDNPTDTQYF.

This clone was counted at least ten times. This chain uses TRBV3-1 (or the pseudogene TRBV3-2) with TRBJ2-1; a weak D match, TRBD2 (7 bases). The CDR3 covers 14 residues. Per the germline V gene, CDR1 is LGHDT and CDR2 is YNNKEL (reference sequence). Trimming left V 4 bases short and J 10 bases short, with 17 bases between. CDR3 region: CASSPQGGGAEQFF. CDR3 DNA sequence: TGTGCCAGCAGCCCCCAAGGGGGGGGCGCAGAGCAGTTCTTC.

This chain uses TRBV5-4 with TRBJ2-2; D possibly corresponds to TRBD1 (5 bases). Germline V lookup: CDR1 SGHNT, CDR2 YYREEE (reference sequence). The germline V and J ends were trimmed by 2 bases and 1 base, with 9 bases remaining between them. This CDR3 region has 15 residues. The CDR3 DNA is TGTGCCAGCAGCTTATGGGGCCTGAACACCGGGGAGCTGTTTTTT. It translates to CASSLWGLNTGELFF.

The chain couples TRBV10-3 to TRBJ1-2; D is unresolved. CDR3 length: 13 amino acids. The germline V and J ends were trimmed by 2 bases and 4 bases, with 8 bases remaining between them. Per germline, CDR1 ENHRY and CDR2 SYGVKD. CDR3: CAISEDIVYGYTF. The CDR3 DNA reads as TGTGCCATCAGTGAGGACATCGTCTATGGCTACACCTTC.

The chain combines TRBV20-1 with TRBJ1-2, with D possibly being TRBD1 (5 bases). V lost 6 bases to trimming and J lost 4 bases, with 9 bases between them. The CDR3 consists of 11 residues. Germline CDR1 is DFQATT and CDR2 is SNEGSKA (reference sequence). CDR3 protein: CSAQTVYGYTF. The CDR3 DNA follows: TGCAGTGCCCAGACAGTCTATGGCTACACCTTC.

The CDR3 DNA reads TGTGCCAGCAGCCAAGAAAAGCGGGGGACGCAAGAGACCCAGTACTTC. The encoded protein is CASSQEKRGTQETQYF. V and J are TRBV4-2 and TRBJ2-5; 8 bases are shared with TRBD2. Germline V gene lookup returns CDR1 LGHNA and CDR2 YNFKEQ. With 0 bases clipped from V and 2 bases from J, the junction kept 5 bases outside the gene matches. The CDR3 contains 16 residues.

This clone was seen just once. The chain is built from TRBV29-1 and TRBJ2-2, with a weak D call TRBD1 (5 bases). The CDR3 consists of 13 residues. Trimming took 4 bases from V and 7 from J, leaving 13 bases between them. Germline CDR1 and CDR2: SQVTM and ANQGSEA. This CDR3 is CSVGGRVDGELFF. For the CDR3, the DNA is TGCAGCGTTGGGGGCAGGGTCGACGGGGAGCTGTTTTTT.

The J gene is TRBJ2-2, the V gene TRBV7-8; 8 bases are shared with TRBD1. V was pared by 1 base and J by 1 base, with 2 bases of the junction left unmatched. Per the germline V gene, CDR1 is SGHVS and CDR2 is FQNEAQ. There are 16 residues in the CDR3. The CDR3 loop is CASSLGGTGNTGELFF. The CDR3 bases are TGTGCCAGCAGCTTAGGGGGGACAGGGAACACCGGGGAGCTGTTTTTT.

CDR3 sequence: CSVGDRGNSPLHF. Written as DNA, the CDR3 is TGCAGCGTTGGGGACAGGGGAAATTCACCCCTCCACTTT. V usage is TRBV29-1 and J usage is TRBJ1-6, with 10 bases lining up with TRBD1. The trim removed 4 bases at V and 7 bases at J, leaving 1 base unmatched. CDR1 SQVTM and CDR2 ANQGSEA come from the germline V gene. The CDR3 consists of 13 residues.

The chain recombines TRBV19 with TRBJ2-2, with D tentatively TRBD2 (6 bases). The V end was cut by 3 bases, the J end by 5 bases, with 13 bases between. The CDR3 loop spans 15 amino acids. Per the germline V gene, CDR1 is LNHDA and CDR2 is SQIVND (reference sequence). In nucleotides, the CDR3 is TGTGCCAGTAGTATGAGGGACTCTTTAACCGGGGAGCTGTTTTTT. Translation gives CASSMRDSLTGELFF. The full variable domain, in which reference TRBV19 and TRBJ2-2 provide the parts outside the CDR3, is DGGITQSPKYLFRKEGQNVTLSCEQNLNHDAMYWYRQDPGQGLRLIYYSQIVNDFQKGDIAEGYSVSREKKESFPLTVTSAQKNPTAFYLCASSMRDSLTGELFFGEGSRLTVL.

V is TRBV30 and J is TRBJ2-1; D may be TRBD2 (6 bases). CDR1 and CDR2 from the germline V gene are GTSNPN and SVGIG (reference sequence). The CDR3 contains 14 residues. V lost 2 bases, J lost 8 bases, and 16 bases lay in between. DNA of the CDR3: TGTGCCTGGAGTTCTTTCGGGAGTGGCGATGAGCAGTTCTTC. It translates to CAWSSFGSGDEQFF. The whole variable domain, remainder taken from reference TRBV30 and TRBJ2-1, is SQTIHQWPATLVQPVGSPLSLECTVEGTSNPNLYWYRQAAGRGLQLLFYSVGIGQISSEVPQNLSASRPQDRQFILSSKKLLLSDSGFYLCAWSSFGSGDEQFFGPGTRLTVL.

V is TRBV28 and J is TRBJ1-3, with unresolved D. This CDR3 has 15 amino acids. Germline V lookup: CDR1 MDHEN, CDR2 SYDVKM. Between the trimmed V and J ends, which lost 3 bases and 1 base, there was a span of 10 bases. CDR3 sequence (DNA): TGTGCCAGCAGTTTTACTCGGGGATCTGGAAACACCATATATTTT. Its protein product is CASSFTRGSGNTIYF.

Of note for this clone: The sample has other DNA sequences that encode this CDR3 too. V is TRBV29-1 and J is TRBJ2-5; the match to TRBD1 covers 8 bases. The CDR3 has 12 amino acids. V dropped 6 bases and J dropped 4; count of bases not matched to a gene: 4. The germline V gene encodes CDR1 SQVTM and CDR2 ANQGSEA. In DNA form, the CDR3 reads TGCAGCGTGCCAACAGGGGGAGAGACCCAGTACTTC. It is translated as CSVPTGGETQYF.

The chain uses TRBV30 and TRBJ2-1; D possibly corresponds to TRBD1 (6 bases). Germline V gives CDR1 GTSNPN, CDR2 SVGIG (reference sequence). Trimming left V 2 bases short and J 2 bases short, with 16 bases between. The length of the CDR3 is 16 residues. The CDR3: CAWSRVAGAPYNEQFF. CDR3 sequence (DNA): TGTGCCTGGAGTAGGGTGGCAGGGGCACCCTACAATGAGCAGTTCTTC.

The chain employs TRBV5-1 and TRBJ2-5, with D perhaps matching TRBD2 (7 bases). The V gene lost 4 bases and the J gene lost 4 bases, with 17 bases spanning the gap. Germline V CDR1 and CDR2: SGHRS, YFSETQ. CDR3 size: 15 residues. In DNA, the CDR3 is TGCGCCAGCAGCGAAAGCGTAGGGGGGGGAGAGACCCAGTACTTC. Translated: CASSESVGGGETQYF.

The rearrangement links TRBV15 to TRBJ2-5, with a weak D call TRBD1 (6 bases). CDR1 is LNHNV and CDR2 is YYDKDF in the germline V gene (reference sequence). V lost 0 bases and J 1 base, leaving 15 bases between the germline ends. This CDR3 spans 17 amino acids. CDR3 in amino acids: CATSRDSGLGAQETQYF. DNA for the CDR3: TGTGCCACCAGCAGAGATTCGGGATTGGGGGCCCAAGAGACCCAGTACTTC.

The rearrangement uses TRBV2 and TRBJ2-7; 7 bases line up with TRBD1. V lost 4 bases, J lost 2 bases, and 8 bases stayed unmatched. CDR1 is SNHLY and CDR2 is FYNNEI in the germline V gene. The CDR3 is made up of 15 amino acids. The CDR3 nucleotides are TGTGCCAGCAGTGTAGGGTCAGGGGGACCCTACGAGCAGTACTTC. This sequence encodes CASSVGSGGPYEQYF.